A selection of T cell receptor beta chains follows, all from one sample in a study of vaccination effects on CD4 cells after COVID-19. No antigen has been assigned to these receptors. Here immunoSEQ multiplex PCR was the method, and the copy in TCRdb shows in-frame clones only, minus some. The repertoire includes about 14,000 clones, about 72% of them detected once, and 9% to 10% sits in the top ten. This specimen was CD4+ T cells from PBMCs cultured with SARS-CoV-2 spike peptides, taken after COVID-19 vaccination. These receptors all stem from a human donor who received a COVID-19 vaccine. CDR3s include the opening cysteine and the closing phenylalanine or tryptophan. A D gene is named only where the DNA matches it firmly. Size values are once, few and many counts, or a class for expanded clones, and some rows have none.

j_gene: TRBJ1-5; v_gene: TRBV19; d_gene: -; len: 13; abundance: few; CDR3aa: CASSMQRPEPQHF; CDR3nt: TGTGCCAGTAGTATGCAGCGTCCTGAGCCCCAGCATTTT
j_gene: TRBJ2-5; v_gene: TRBV10-3; d_gene: TRBD2; len: 13; abundance: -; CDR3aa: CAIRGLAGETQYF; CDR3nt: TGTGCCATCAGGGGACTAGCAGGGGAGACCCAGTACTTC
j_gene: TRBJ1-2; v_gene: TRBV9; d_gene: -; len: 14; abundance: -; CDR3aa: CASSPLNRPGGYTF; CDR3nt: TGTGCCAGCAGCCCCCTGAACAGGCCTGGGGGCTACACCTTC
j_gene: TRBJ1-2; v_gene: TRBV7-9; d_gene: -; len: 14; abundance: -; CDR3aa: CASNIAGISYGYTF; CDR3nt: TGTGCCAGCAACATAGCAGGGATTAGCTATGGCTACACCTTC
j_gene: TRBJ2-5; v_gene: TRBV5-1; d_gene: -; len: 16; abundance: -; CDR3aa: CASSLRGDARVETQYF; CDR3nt: TGCGCCAGCAGCTTGCGAGGGGACGCCCGGGTGGAGACCCAGTACTTC
j_gene: TRBJ2-1; v_gene: TRBV5-5; d_gene: -; len: 13; abundance: -; CDR3aa: CASRLDFVNEQFF; CDR3nt: TGTGCCAGCAGGTTGGACTTCGTGAATGAGCAGTTCTTC
j_gene: TRBJ2-7; v_gene: TRBV5-1; d_gene: -; len: 14; abundance: -; CDR3aa: CASSLVALSYEQYF; CDR3nt: TGCGCCAGCAGCTTGGTGGCCCTCTCCTACGAGCAGTACTTC
j_gene: TRBJ1-2; v_gene: TRBV29-1; d_gene: -; len: 11; abundance: -; CDR3aa: CSVDRDYGYTF; CDR3nt: TGCAGCGTTGACAGGGACTATGGCTACACCTTC
j_gene: TRBJ1-1; v_gene: TRBV7-2; d_gene: -; len: 14; abundance: -; CDR3aa: CASSPTLTLAEAFF; CDR3nt: TGTGCCAGCAGTCCCACGCTGACACTGGCTGAAGCTTTCTTT
j_gene: TRBJ1-2; v_gene: TRBV5-1; d_gene: TRBD1; len: 15; abundance: -; CDR3aa: CASSTPGQEIYGYTF; CDR3nt: TGCGCCAGCAGCACGCCGGGACAGGAGATCTATGGCTACACCTTC
j_gene: TRBJ1-1; v_gene: TRBV5-5; d_gene: -; len: 15; abundance: -; CDR3aa: CASSTGGRLGTEAFF; CDR3nt: TGTGCCAGCAGCACCGGCGGGCGGTTGGGCACTGAAGCTTTCTTT